The next 8 T cell receptor beta chains were all read from a single sample in a study of T cell responses to AZD1222 COVID-19 vaccine. Produced via immunoSEQ multiplex PCR; TCRdb's table is partial and in-frame only. The sample lists some 150,000 clones, approximately 87% occurring once. Sequencing was performed on peripheral blood, taken 28 days after the second AZD1222 dose. The receptors here all came from an adult who received the AZD1222 COVID-19 vaccine.

The rearrangement joins TRBV29-1 to TRBJ1-5; D might be TRBD1 (6 bases). The germline V and J ends were trimmed by 6 bases and 6 bases, with 18 bases remaining between them. The CDR3 has 14 residues. Germline V gene data show CDR1 as SQVTM and CDR2 as ANQGSEA. Here the CDR3 DNA reads TGCAGCGTGCGAGAAGGGGGGGGAGGTCAGCCCCAGCATTTT. Protein product: CSVREGGGGQPQHF.

CDR3 residues: CASSLAGGEGYNSPLHF. The CDR3 bases are TGTGCCAGCAGCTTGGCCGGAGGAGAGGGTTATAATTCACCCCTCCACTTT. The chain joins TRBV5-6 to TRBJ1-6; D ambiguous. Germline V gives CDR1 SGHDT, CDR2 YYEEEE. The CDR3 length is 17 residues. Trimming pared 0 bases from V and 4 bases from J, leaving 14 bases between.

The rearrangement links TRBV6-2 or TRBV6-3 to TRBJ1-4; D is undetermined. The CDR3 length is 17 residues. V gave up 6 bases and J gave up 4 bases, with 21 bases separating them. Germline V gene data show CDR1 as MNHEY and CDR2 as SVGEGT. This CDR3 is CASSPGVSLVNNEKLFF. The CDR3 nucleotides read TGTGCCAGCAGCCCTGGGGTTTCACTCGTGAATAATGAAAAACTGTTTTTT.

This clone has more than one count but fewer than ten. The V and J genes are TRBV4-2 and TRBJ1-2, with D perhaps matching TRBD1 (6 bases). Trimming removed 0 bases at V and 7 bases at J, with 18 bases between. CDR3 length equals 16 residues. Per the germline V gene, CDR1 is LGHNA and CDR2 is YNFKEQ. The CDR3 here is CASSQDVMMGAGGYTF. The DNA for the CDR3 is TGTGCCAGCAGCCAAGATGTGATGATGGGGGCCGGTGGCTACACCTTC.

The chain uses TRBV27 and TRBJ2-1; D tentatively fits TRBD1 or TRBD2 (5 bases each). The CDR3 sequence is 15 residues long. CDR1 and CDR2 from the germline V gene are MNHEY and SMNVEV (reference sequence). The V end lost 2 bases, the J end lost 0 bases, and 8 bases lay between the germline ends. The CDR3 spells CASSLGGNSYNEQFF. CDR3 nucleotides: TGTGCCAGCAGTTTAGGGGGTAACTCCTACAATGAGCAGTTCTTC.

The V and J genes are TRBV30 and TRBJ1-2; 7 nucleotides align to TRBD1. V shed 3 bases and J 4 bases; nucleotides not matched to a gene: 8. The CDR3 is 14 amino acids. Germline V gene sequence: CDR1 GTSNPN, CDR2 SVGIG (reference sequence). The CDR3 reads CAWSLTGFGYGYTF. The CDR3 DNA reads TGTGCCTGGAGCCTGACAGGGTTTGGCTATGGCTACACCTTC.

This chain joins TRBV7-9 and TRBJ1-1; D is unclear. V lost 0 bases to trimming and J lost 8 bases, with 7 bases between them. CDR1 SEHNR and CDR2 FQNEAQ come from the germline V gene (reference sequence). The CDR3 has 12 residues. Here the CDR3 reads CASSLAFPEAFF. The CDR3 nucleotides read TGTGCCAGCAGCTTAGCGTTCCCCGAAGCTTTCTTT.

This clone was seen only once. The chain employs TRBV18 and TRBJ2-1; no clear D. The CDR3 has 15 residues. V gave up 6 bases and J gave up 2 bases, with 14 bases separating them. Germline V gene lookup returns CDR1 KGHSH and CDR2 LQKENI. In nucleotides, the CDR3 is TGTGCCAGCTCCCCTCCGTGGACCACCTACAATGAGCAGTTCTTC. Translation: CASSPPWTTYNEQFF.